This entry is about one T cell receptor (beta chain). Antigen unknown. The CDR3 contains 16 residues. V gave up 0 bases and J gave up 4 bases, with 16 bases separating them. Per the germline V gene, CDR1 is SGDLS and CDR2 is YYNGEE. The data belong to a study of cytomegalovirus exposure and HLA in healthy donors. Whole-study context: Both the approximately 130 validation repertoires and the 600 to 700 first-cohort repertoires used the same platform, as reported by a later analysis.

The study's findings and limits: Per published reports, the classifier diagnosed cytomegalovirus status with high specificity and sensitivity. Some TCR beta chains (about 180 of them) were listed as cytomegalovirus-associated.

Sequencing used immunoSEQ multiplex PCR; TCRdb keeps in-frame clones, though not all of them. The profile shows about 180,000 clones, around 85% of them singletons. This chain links TRBV9 with TRBJ2-5; D is possibly TRBD1 (6 bases). This TCR was recovered from a man aged 18 to 30 in good health and CMV-seropositive. The sequenced sample was PBMCs. The chain's CDR3 is CASSVVPTGKLETQYF. In DNA form, the CDR3 reads TGTGCCAGCAGCGTAGTCCCCACAGGGAAACTAGAGACCCAGTACTTC. The whole variable domain, remainder taken from reference TRBV9 and TRBJ2-5, is DSGVTQTPKHLITATGQRVTLRCSPRSGDLSVYWYQQSLDQGLQFLIQYYNGEERAKGNILERFSAQQFPDLHSELNLSSLELGDSALYFCASSVVPTGKLETQYFGPGTRLLVL.